These 13 T cell receptor beta chains share one sample of origin, sequenced in a study of Ad26.COV2.S vaccination and SARS-CoV-2 variants. Sequencing was performed with immunoSEQ multiplex PCR; in TCRdb, only in-frame clones are kept and a portion is missing. The sample yields about 370,000 clones, about 89% seen once. Regarding treatment: over 15 received Ad26.COV2.S at low or high dose, single or two shots; several received placebo; per-sample allocation not given. Material that was analyzed had been drawn on day 63 after the first vaccine or placebo injection. Sequencing used peripheral blood, obtained in a trial of Ad26.COV2.S vaccine versus placebo. Receptors originate from a person aged 18 to 65 who received the Ad26.COV2.S COVID-19 vaccine or a placebo.

This chain connects TRBV18 to TRBJ1-1; D is perhaps TRBD1 (6 bases). The germline V gene encodes CDR1 KGHSH and CDR2 LQKENI. The length of the CDR3 is 14 residues. Between the trimmed V and J ends, which lost 2 bases and 1 base, there was a span of 8 bases. In DNA, the CDR3 is TGTGCCAGCTCACCAGGACAGCCGAACACTGAAGCTTTCTTT. Protein product: CASSPGQPNTEAFF. Full variable domain (rest looked up from reference TRBV18 and TRBJ1-1): NAGVMQNPRHLVRRRGQEARLRCSPMKGHSHVYWYRQLPEEGLKFMVYLQKENIIDESGMPKERFSAEFPKEGPSILRIQQVVRGDSAAYFCASSPGQPNTEAFFGQGTRLTVV.

As for this clone: Other DNA variants within this sample encode the same CDR3. The chain couples TRBV12-3 or TRBV12-4 to TRBJ1-5, with D hard to call. The CDR3 covers 13 residues. With 0 bases removed from V and 6 bases from J, the gap between germline ends came to 6 bases. The CDR3 protein is CASSLALGQPQHF. The CDR3 DNA reads as TGTGCCAGCAGTTTAGCGCTTGGTCAGCCCCAGCATTTT.

The gene calls are TRBV7-3 and TRBJ2-6; unclear D gene. CDR3 length: 15 residues. Germline CDR1 is SGHTA and CDR2 is FQGTGA. V shed 2 bases and J shed 0 bases, with 5 bases lying between them. CDR3: CASSLQISGANVLTF. CDR3 sequence (DNA): TGTGCCAGCAGCTTACAGATCTCTGGGGCCAACGTCCTGACTTTC.

The chain couples TRBV9 to TRBJ1-3, with 8 bases that match TRBD1. The CDR3 runs 15 residues. The V and J ends lost 4 bases and 2 bases, in that order; junction bases with no gene match: 5. Germline CDR1 reads SGDLS; CDR2 reads YYNGEE. The CDR3 protein is CASSSRQGTGNTIYF. DNA of the CDR3: TGTGCCAGCAGCTCTCGACAGGGGACTGGAAACACCATATATTTT.

The chain combines TRBV5-4 with TRBJ2-1, with D possibly called TRBD1 or TRBD2 (6 bases each). The CDR3 covers 15 residues. Trimming shortened V by 0 bases and J by 7 bases, and 14 bases separated the two germline ends. Germline V CDR1 and CDR2: SGHNT, YYREEE (reference sequence). CDR3 region: CASSLDREVRNEQFF. CDR3 coding DNA: TGTGCCAGCAGCTTGGACAGGGAGGTGAGGAATGAGCAGTTCTTC.

The chain combines TRBV4-1 with TRBJ2-1; perhaps TRBD2 as D (5 bases). Germline CDR1 MGHRA, CDR2 YSYEKL. V dropped 2 bases and J dropped 0 bases, with 14 bases sitting between them. The CDR3 length is 17 residues. The CDR3 loop reads CASSQHISASSYNEQFF. CDR3 bases: TGCGCCAGCAGCCAACACATTAGCGCCAGCTCCTACAATGAGCAGTTCTTC.

The chain carries TRBV10-2 and TRBJ2-1; 10 nucleotides agree with TRBD2. The CDR3 is made up of 13 amino acids. V gave up 10 bases and J gave up 10 bases; unmatched junction bases: 10. Germline V gene lookup returns CDR1 WSHSY and CDR2 SAAADI. The CDR3 here is CATGTSEKAEQFF. In nucleotides, the CDR3 is TGCGCCACCGGGACTAGCGAAAAGGCGGAGCAGTTCTTC.

This chain uses TRBV6-5 with TRBJ2-3, with D possibly TRBD2 on 6 matching bases. Trimming took 6 bases from V and 2 from J, leaving 15 bases between them. CDR1 and CDR2 from the germline V gene are MNHEY and SVGAGI. The CDR3 runs 15 residues. The CDR3, as DNA: TGTGCCAGCAGGGGGGACTTATCCGTCACAGATACGCAGTATTTT. Its translation is CASRGDLSVTDTQYF.

The genes are TRBV27 and TRBJ2-7; 7 bases fit TRBD2. The CDR3 totals 17 residues. Germline-derived CDR1 and CDR2 are MNHEY and SMNVEV (reference sequence). The V segment lost 5 bases and the J segment 4 bases; nucleotides outside the gene matches: 17. In DNA form, the CDR3 reads TGTGCCAGCAGTCCCCAACAGAGACTAGCTGGCAGATACGAGCAGTACTTC. It codes for CASSPQQRLAGRYEQYF.

This clone is a singleton in its sample. The chain employs TRBV19 and TRBJ2-5; TRBD2 matches 8 bases. J was trimmed by 3 bases and V by 9 bases; bases with no gene match: 6. Germline V gives CDR1 LNHDA, CDR2 SQIVND (reference sequence). The CDR3 length is 13 residues. CDR3 in amino acids: CASGGDGEETQYF. The CDR3 DNA is TGTGCCAGCGGGGGGGACGGCGAAGAGACCCAGTACTTC.

The rearrangement uses TRBV30 and TRBJ2-1; D is uncertain. CDR1 and CDR2 from the germline V gene are GTSNPN and SVGIG (reference sequence). V lost 3 bases, J lost 8 bases, and 8 bases lay in between. This CDR3 is 11 amino acids long. The CDR3 nucleotides read TGTGCCTGGAGACCCTTATATGAGCAGTTCTTC. Amino acid sequence: CAWRPLYEQFF.

The chain has TRBV29-1 and TRBJ2-7; D remains ambiguous. CDR1 and CDR2 from the germline V gene are SQVTM and ANQGSEA. Trimming pared 0 bases from V and 0 bases from J, leaving 9 bases between. This CDR3 has 14 amino acids. The CDR3 DNA reads as TGCAGCGTTGAAGATTTCGACTCCTCCTACGAGCAGTACTTC. It translates to CSVEDFDSSYEQYF.

The chain joins TRBV24-1 to TRBJ2-3, with D perhaps being TRBD1 or TRBD2 (5 bases each). V gave up 9 bases and J gave up 2 bases, with 14 bases separating them. Looked up from germline, CDR1 is KGHDR and CDR2 is SFDVKD. The CDR3 is 14 amino acids. The CDR3 spells CATRGRTVTDTQYF. The CDR3 DNA reads TGTGCCACCCGGGGCAGGACGGTCACAGATACGCAGTATTTT.